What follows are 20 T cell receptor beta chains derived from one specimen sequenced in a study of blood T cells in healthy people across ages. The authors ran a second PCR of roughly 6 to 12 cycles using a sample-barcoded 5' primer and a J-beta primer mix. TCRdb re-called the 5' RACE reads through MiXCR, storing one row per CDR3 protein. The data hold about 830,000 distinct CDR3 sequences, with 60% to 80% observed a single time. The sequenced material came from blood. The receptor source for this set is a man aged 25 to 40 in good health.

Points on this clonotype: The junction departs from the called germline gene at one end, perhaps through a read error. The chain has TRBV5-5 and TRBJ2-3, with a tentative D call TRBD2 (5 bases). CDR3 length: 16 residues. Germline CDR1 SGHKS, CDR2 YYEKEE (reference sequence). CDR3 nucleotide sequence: TGTGCCAGCAGCTTGATGAGGGCCGGTATAACAGATGCGCAGTATTTT. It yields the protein CASSLMRAGITDAQYF. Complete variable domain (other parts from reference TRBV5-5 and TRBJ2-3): DAGVTQSPTHLIKTRGQQVTLRCSPISGHKSVSWYQQVLGQGPQFIFQYYEKEERGRGNFPDRFSARQFPNYSSELNVNALLLGDSALYLCASSLMRAGITDAQYFGPGTRLTVL.

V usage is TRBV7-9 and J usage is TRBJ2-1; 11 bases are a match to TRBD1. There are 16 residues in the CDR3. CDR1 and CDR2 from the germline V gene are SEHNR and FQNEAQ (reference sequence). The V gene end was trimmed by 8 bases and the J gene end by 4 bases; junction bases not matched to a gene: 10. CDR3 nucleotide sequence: TGTGCCAGCCTCCGGCAGGGGGACAGGGGGTACAATGAGCAGTTCTTC. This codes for CASLRQGDRGYNEQFF.

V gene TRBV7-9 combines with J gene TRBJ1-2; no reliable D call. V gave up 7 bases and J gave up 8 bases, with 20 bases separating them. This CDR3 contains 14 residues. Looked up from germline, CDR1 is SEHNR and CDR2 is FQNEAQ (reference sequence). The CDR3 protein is CASTFEQPMVGYTF. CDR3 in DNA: TGTGCCAGCACCTTTGAACAACCTATGGTGGGCTACACCTTC.

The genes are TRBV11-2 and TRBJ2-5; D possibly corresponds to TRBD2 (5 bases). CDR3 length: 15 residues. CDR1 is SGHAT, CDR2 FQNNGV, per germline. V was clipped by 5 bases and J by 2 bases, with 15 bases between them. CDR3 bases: TGTGCCAGCAGCCGAAACCCGGGAATACAAGAGACCCAGTACTTC. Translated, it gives CASSRNPGIQETQYF.

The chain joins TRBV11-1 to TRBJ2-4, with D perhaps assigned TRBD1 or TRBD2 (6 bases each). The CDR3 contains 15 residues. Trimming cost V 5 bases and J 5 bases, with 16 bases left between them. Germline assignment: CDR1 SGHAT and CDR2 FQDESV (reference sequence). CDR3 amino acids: CASSHRAGGENIQYF. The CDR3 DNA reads TGTGCCAGCAGCCACCGGGCCGGGGGCGAAAACATTCAGTACTTC. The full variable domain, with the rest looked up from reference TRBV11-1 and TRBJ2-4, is EAEVAQSPRYKITEKSQAVAFWCDPISGHATLYWYRQILGQGPELLVQFQDESVVDDSQLPKDRFSAERLKGVDSTLKIQPAELGDSAMYLCASSHRAGGENIQYFGAGTRLSVL.

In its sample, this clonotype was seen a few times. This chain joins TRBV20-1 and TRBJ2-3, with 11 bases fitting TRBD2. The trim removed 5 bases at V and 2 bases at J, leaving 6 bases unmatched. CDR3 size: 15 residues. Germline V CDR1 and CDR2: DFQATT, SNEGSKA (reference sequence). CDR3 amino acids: CSAPTSGAITDTQYF. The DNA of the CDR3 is TGCAGTGCTCCGACTAGCGGGGCAATCACAGATACGCAGTATTTT.

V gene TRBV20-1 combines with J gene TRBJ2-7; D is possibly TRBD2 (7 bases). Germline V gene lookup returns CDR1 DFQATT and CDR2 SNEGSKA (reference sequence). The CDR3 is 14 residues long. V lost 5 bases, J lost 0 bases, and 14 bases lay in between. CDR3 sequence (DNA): TGCAGTGCTCTTGTCGGGGGGCCCTCCTACGAGCAGTACTTC. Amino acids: CSALVGGPSYEQYF.

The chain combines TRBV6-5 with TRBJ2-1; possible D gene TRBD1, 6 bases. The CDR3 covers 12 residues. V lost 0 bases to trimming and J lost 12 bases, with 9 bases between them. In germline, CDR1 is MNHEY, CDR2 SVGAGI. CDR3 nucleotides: TGTGCCAGCAGTTACTCCTGGGGGCCGCAGTTCTTC. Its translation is CASSYSWGPQFF.

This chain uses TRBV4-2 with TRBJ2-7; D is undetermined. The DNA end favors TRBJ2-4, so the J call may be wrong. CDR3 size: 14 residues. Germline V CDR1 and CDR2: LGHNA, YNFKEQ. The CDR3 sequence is CASSQEGSRNIQYF. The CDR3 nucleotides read TGTGCCAGCAGCCAAGAGGGGTCAAGAAACATTCAGTACTTC.

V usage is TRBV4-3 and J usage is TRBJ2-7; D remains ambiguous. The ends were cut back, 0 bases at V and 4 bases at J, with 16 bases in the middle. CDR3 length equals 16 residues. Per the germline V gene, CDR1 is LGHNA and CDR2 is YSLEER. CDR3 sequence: CASSQDLRNSLYEQYF. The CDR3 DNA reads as TGCGCCAGCAGCCAAGATCTCAGGAACTCGCTATACGAGCAGTACTTC.

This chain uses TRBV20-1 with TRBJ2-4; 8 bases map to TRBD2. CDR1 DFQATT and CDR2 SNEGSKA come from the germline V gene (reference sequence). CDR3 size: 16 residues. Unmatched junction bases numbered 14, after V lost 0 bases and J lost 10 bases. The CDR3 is CSARDLVTAGARIQYF. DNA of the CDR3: TGCAGTGCTAGAGATTTGGTAACAGCGGGGGCGAGAATTCAGTACTTC.

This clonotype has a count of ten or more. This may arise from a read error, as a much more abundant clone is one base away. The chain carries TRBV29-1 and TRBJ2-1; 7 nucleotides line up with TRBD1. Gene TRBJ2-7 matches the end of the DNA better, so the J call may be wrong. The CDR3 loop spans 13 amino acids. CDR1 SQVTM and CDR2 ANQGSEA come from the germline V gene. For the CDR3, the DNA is TGCAGCGTTGCGGGACAGCTCTACAATGAGCAGTACTTC. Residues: CSVAGQLYNEQYF.

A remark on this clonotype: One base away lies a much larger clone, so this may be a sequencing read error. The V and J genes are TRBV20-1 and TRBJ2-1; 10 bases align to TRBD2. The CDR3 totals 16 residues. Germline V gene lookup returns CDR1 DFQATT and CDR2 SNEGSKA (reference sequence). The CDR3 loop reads CSAIPGTSEPDNEQLF. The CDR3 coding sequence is TGCAGTGCTATCCCCGGGACTAGCGAGCCAGACAATGAGCAGTTATTC.

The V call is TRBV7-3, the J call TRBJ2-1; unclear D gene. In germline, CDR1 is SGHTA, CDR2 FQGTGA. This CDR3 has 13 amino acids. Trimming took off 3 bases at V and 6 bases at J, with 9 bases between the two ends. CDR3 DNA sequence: TGTGCCAGCAGCTTCGGTGCCCTCAATGAGCAGTTCTTC. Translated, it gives CASSFGALNEQFF. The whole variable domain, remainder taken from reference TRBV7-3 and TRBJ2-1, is GAGVSQTPSNKVTEKGKYVELRCDPISGHTALYWYRQSLGQGPEFLIYFQGTGAADDSGLPNDRFFAVRPEGSVSTLKIQRTERGDSAVYLCASSFGALNEQFFGPGTRLTVL.

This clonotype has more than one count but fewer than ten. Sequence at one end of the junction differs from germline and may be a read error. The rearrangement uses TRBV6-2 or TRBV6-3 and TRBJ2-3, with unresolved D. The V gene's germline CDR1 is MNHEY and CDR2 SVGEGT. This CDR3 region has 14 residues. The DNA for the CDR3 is TGTGCCAGTAGTTACTACGGGAGCACAGATACGCAGTATTTT. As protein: CASSYYGSTDTQYF.

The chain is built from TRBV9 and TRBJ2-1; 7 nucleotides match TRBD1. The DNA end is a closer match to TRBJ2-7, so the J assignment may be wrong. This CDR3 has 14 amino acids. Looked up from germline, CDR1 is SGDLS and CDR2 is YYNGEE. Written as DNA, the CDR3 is TGTGCCAGCAGCAAAACAGGGGTCTACAATGAGCAGTACTTC. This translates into CASSKTGVYNEQYF.

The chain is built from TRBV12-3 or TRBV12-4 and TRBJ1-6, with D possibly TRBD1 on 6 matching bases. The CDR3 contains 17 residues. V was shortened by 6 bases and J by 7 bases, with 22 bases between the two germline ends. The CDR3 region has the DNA TGTGCCAGCAGCTCCACCCGCCAACAGGGCTGGAATTCACCCCTCCACTTT. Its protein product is CASSSTRQQGWNSPLHF.

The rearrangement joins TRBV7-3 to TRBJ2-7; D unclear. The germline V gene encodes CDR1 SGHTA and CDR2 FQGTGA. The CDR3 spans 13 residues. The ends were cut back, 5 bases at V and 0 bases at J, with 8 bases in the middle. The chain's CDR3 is CASSPTVSYEQYF. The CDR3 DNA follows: TGTGCCAGCAGCCCGACGGTCTCCTACGAGCAGTACTTC.

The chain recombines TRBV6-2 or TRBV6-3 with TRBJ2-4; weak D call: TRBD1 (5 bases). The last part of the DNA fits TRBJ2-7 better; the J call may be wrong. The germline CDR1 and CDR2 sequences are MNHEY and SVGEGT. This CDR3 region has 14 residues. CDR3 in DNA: TGTGCCAGCAGTTACGTCAGGGAAGCCCACGAGCAGTACTTC. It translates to CASSYVREAHEQYF.

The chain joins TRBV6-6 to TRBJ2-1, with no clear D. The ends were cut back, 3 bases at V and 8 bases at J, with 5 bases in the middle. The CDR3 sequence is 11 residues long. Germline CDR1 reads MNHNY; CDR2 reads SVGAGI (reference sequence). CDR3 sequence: CASSYWDEQFF. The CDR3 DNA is TGTGCCAGCAGTTATTGGGATGAGCAGTTCTTC.